Listed below are T cell receptor beta chains from one sample, sequenced in a study of cytomegalovirus exposure and HLA in healthy donors. The table came from immunoSEQ multiplex PCR; TCRdb's copy has only in-frame clones and leaves some out. This table holds about 130,000 clones. Sequencing was performed on PBMCs. Source of these receptors: a woman between 35 and 50 years old in good health and CMV-seronegative. Both conserved end residues are part of each CDR3. D genes are given only for firm matches.

CASSLTVSYEQYF | TGTGCCAGCAGCCTGACAGTCTCCTACGAGCAGTACTTC | TRBV25-1 | NA | TRBJ2-7 | 13
CASSVDRGREKLFF | TGTGCCAGCAGCGTTGACAGGGGGCGTGAAAAACTGTTTTTT | TRBV9 | TRBD1 | TRBJ1-4 | 14
CASSPVTGDGYTF | TGTGCCAGCTCACCAGTCACAGGGGATGGCTACACCTTC | TRBV18 | TRBD1 | TRBJ1-2 | 13
CASRIDRGNEKLFF | TGTGCCAGCAGGATAGACAGGGGAAATGAAAAACTGTTTTTT | TRBV6-1 | TRBD1 | TRBJ1-4 | 14
CASTSTSGGPRYYNEQFF | TGTGCCAGTACATCGACTAGCGGGGGCCCCCGATATTACAATGAGCAGTTCTTC | TRBV19 | TRBD2 | TRBJ2-1 | 18
CASSETLASGVPPQYF | TGTGCCAGCAGTGAAACATTGGCTAGCGGGGTCCCTCCCCAGTACTTC | TRBV6-1 | TRBD2 | TRBJ2-5 | 16
CASSLFGRQGNYGYTF | TGTGCCAGCAGTTTGTTCGGGCGACAGGGCAACTATGGCTACACCTTC | TRBV28 | TRBD1 | TRBJ1-2 | 16
CASSALHGNSPLHF | TGTGCCAGCAGTGCTTTACATGGTAATTCACCCCTCCACTTT | TRBV9 | NA | TRBJ1-6 | 14
CASSTQRGGPYEQYF | TGTGCCAGCAGTACCCAGCGGGGGGGCCCCTACGAGCAGTACTTC | TRBV7-2 | TRBD2 | TRBJ2-7 | 15
CASSLVTETGPYQPQHF | TGCGCCAGCAGCCTAGTGACAGAGACAGGGCCTTATCAGCCCCAGCATTTT | TRBV10-1 | TRBD1 | TRBJ1-5 | 17
CASSQGQGRRETQYF | TGCGCCAGCAGCCAGGGACAGGGGCGCCGCGAGACCCAGTACTTC | TRBV4-3 | TRBD1 | TRBJ2-5 | 15
CASSQDWLAGFRETQYF | TGTGCCAGCAGCCAAGACTGGCTAGCTGGTTTTCGGGAGACCCAGTACTTC | TRBV14 | NA | TRBJ2-5 | 17
CASSEEPDNSPLHF | TGTGCCAGCAGCGAGGAGCCCGATAATTCACCCCTCCACTTT | TRBV5-4 | NA | TRBJ1-6 | 14
CASSFRQGSSYEQYF | TGTGCCAGCAGCTTTCGACAGGGGTCATCCTACGAGCAGTACTTC | TRBV7-6 | TRBD1 | TRBJ2-7 | 15
CASSFEDGRGTEAFF | TGCGCCAGCAGCTTTGAAGACGGTCGGGGGACTGAAGCTTTCTTT | TRBV5-1 | NA | TRBJ1-1 | 15
CASSESGGPEAFF | TGCGCCAGCAGTGAGTCAGGGGGCCCTGAAGCTTTCTTT | TRBV10-2 | TRBD1 | TRBJ1-1 | 13
CASSRSTGTANTGELFF | TGTGCCAGCAGCCGGAGCACCGGGACAGCAAACACCGGGGAGCTGTTTTTT | TRBV5-4 | TRBD1 | TRBJ2-2 | 17
CASTVAYNEQFF | TGTGCCAGCACCGTCGCCTACAATGAGCAGTTCTTC | TRBV9 | NA | TRBJ2-1 | 12
CASSPGVAQADTQYF | TGTGCCAGCAGCCCCGGGGTGGCCCAGGCAGATACGCAGTATTTT | TRBV4-2 | NA | TRBJ2-3 | 15
CASIPSGGFYNEQFF | TGTGCCAGTATCCCTAGCGGTGGATTTTACAATGAGCAGTTCTTC | TRBV19 | TRBD2 | TRBJ2-1 | 15
CASSQDGTSGGNEQFF | TGCGCCAGCAGCCAAGACGGGACTAGCGGGGGAAATGAGCAGTTCTTC | TRBV4-3 | TRBD2 | TRBJ2-1 | 16
CASSFRTDTQYF | TGTGCCAGCAGTTTCAGGACAGATACGCAGTATTTT | TRBV6-6 | NA | TRBJ2-3 | 12
CASSEQDNGNTIYF | TGTGCCAGCAGTGAACAAGACAATGGAAACACCATATATTTT | TRBV6-1 | NA | TRBJ1-3 | 14
CASRPRGSSYNSPLHF | TGTGCCAGCAGACCTCGAGGGAGCTCCTATAATTCACCCCTCCACTTT | TRBV25-1 | NA | TRBJ1-6 | 16
CASSVDAVRNTQYF | TGTGCCAGCAGCGTAGACGCGGTTCGGAATACGCAGTATTTT | TRBV9 | NA | TRBJ2-3 | 14
CASSQEAGSAKNIQYF | TGTGCCAGCAGCCAAGAGGCAGGTTCAGCCAAAAACATTCAGTACTTC | TRBV4-2 | NA | TRBJ2-4 | 16
CASSRPRGGGETQYF | TGTGCCAGCAGCCGACCGCGGGGGGGCGGAGAGACCCAGTACTTC | TRBV11-2 | TRBD2 | TRBJ2-5 | 15
CASSPRKGTSGEKLFF | TGTGCCAGCTCACCAAGAAAGGGGACAAGTGGTGAAAAACTGTTTTTT | TRBV18 | NA | TRBJ1-4 | 16
CASSIAGINYGYTF | TGTGCCAGTAGTATCGCGGGGATTAACTATGGCTACACCTTC | TRBV19 | NA | TRBJ1-2 | 14
CASGSGGNEQFF | TGTGCCAGCGGTAGCGGGGGAAATGAGCAGTTCTTC | TRBV9 | TRBD2 | TRBJ2-1 | 12
CASSLDARTGTNQPQHF | TGTGCCAGCAGCTTAGATGCCAGGACAGGGACCAATCAGCCCCAGCATTTT | TRBV11-2 | TRBD1 | TRBJ1-5 | 17
CASSNLAGDNNEQFF | TGTGCCAGCAGTAACCTAGCGGGAGATAACAATGAGCAGTTCTTC | TRBV27 | TRBD2 | TRBJ2-1 | 15
CASSLGTANEKLFF | TGTGCCAGCAGCCTAGGGACAGCGAATGAAAAACTGTTTTTT | TRBV6-5 | TRBD1 | TRBJ1-4 | 14
CASSLGTSDWSSTDTQYF | TGTGCCAGCAGCTTAGGGACTAGCGACTGGTCTAGCACAGATACGCAGTATTTT | TRBV7-3 | TRBD2 | TRBJ2-3 | 18
CASSTQGYPAKNIQYF | TGTGCCAGCAGTACCCAGGGGTACCCAGCCAAAAACATTCAGTACTTC | TRBV5-4 | NA | TRBJ2-4 | 16
CASSQDGDDKNIQYF | TGTGCCAGCAGCCAAGACGGGGATGATAAAAACATTCAGTACTTC | TRBV4-2 | NA | TRBJ2-4 | 15
CASSFRQGTEAFF | TGTGCCAGCAGCTTTCGACAGGGAACTGAAGCTTTCTTT | TRBV11-1 | TRBD1 | TRBJ1-1 | 13